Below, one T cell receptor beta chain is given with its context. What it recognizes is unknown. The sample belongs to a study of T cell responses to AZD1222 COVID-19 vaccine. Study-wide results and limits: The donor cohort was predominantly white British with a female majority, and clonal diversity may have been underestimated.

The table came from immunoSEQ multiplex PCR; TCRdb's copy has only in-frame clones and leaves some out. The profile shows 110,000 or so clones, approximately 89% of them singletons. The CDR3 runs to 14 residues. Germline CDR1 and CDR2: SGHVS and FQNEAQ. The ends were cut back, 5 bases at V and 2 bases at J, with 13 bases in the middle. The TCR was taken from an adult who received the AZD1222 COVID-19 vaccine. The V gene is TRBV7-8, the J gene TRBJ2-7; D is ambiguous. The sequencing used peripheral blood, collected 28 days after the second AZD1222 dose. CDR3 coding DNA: TGTGCCAGCAGCATCCGGACCTCTACCTACGAGCAGTACTTC. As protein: CASSIRTSTYEQYF.